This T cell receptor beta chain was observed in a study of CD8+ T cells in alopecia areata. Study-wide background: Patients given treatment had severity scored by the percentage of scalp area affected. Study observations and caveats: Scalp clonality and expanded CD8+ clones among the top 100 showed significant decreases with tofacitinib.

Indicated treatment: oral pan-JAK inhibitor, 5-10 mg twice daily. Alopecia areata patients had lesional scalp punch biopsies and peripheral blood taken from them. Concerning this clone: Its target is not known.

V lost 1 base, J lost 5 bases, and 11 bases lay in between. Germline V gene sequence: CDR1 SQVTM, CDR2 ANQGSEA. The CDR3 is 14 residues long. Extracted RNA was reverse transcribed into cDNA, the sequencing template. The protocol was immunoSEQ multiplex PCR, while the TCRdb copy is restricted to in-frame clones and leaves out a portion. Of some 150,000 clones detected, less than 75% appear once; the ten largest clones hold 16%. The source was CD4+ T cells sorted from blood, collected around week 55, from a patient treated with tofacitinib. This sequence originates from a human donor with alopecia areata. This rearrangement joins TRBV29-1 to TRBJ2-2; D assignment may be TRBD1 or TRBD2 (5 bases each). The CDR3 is CSVEGAGRTGELFF. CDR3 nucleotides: TGCAGCGTTGAAGGGGCAGGGAGAACCGGGGAGCTGTTTTTT.